The rows below give T cell receptor beta chains drawn from one sample of a study of Ad26.COV2.S vaccination and SARS-CoV-2 variants. Here immunoSEQ multiplex PCR was the method, and the copy in TCRdb shows in-frame clones only, minus some. Seen here are some 180,000 clones, roughly nine tenths observed once, and the top ten hold 5% to 6.5%. The sequencing used peripheral blood, collected after recovery from COVID-19. Receptors originate from a human donor who had recovered from COVID-19. Each CDR3 is given without its conserved first and last residue.

J	V	CDR3
TRBJ1-1	TRBV18	ASSPNEDSKAF
TRBJ2-5	TRBV5-1	ASSWGLAGAGETQY
TRBJ2-7	TRBV7-9	ASSLEESYEQY
TRBJ2-2	TRBV5-1	ASSLDTGGSGELF
TRBJ1-3	TRBV4-1	ASSPNPWGSSGNTIY
TRBJ1-1	TRBV13	ASSLETFYRSSPNTEAF
TRBJ1-4	TRBV19	ASEQENEKLF
TRBJ1-1	TRBV12-5	ASGLNAKAF
TRBJ1-6	TRBV9	ASSPQGGYNSPLH
TRBJ1-4	TRBV19	ASSINGHYEKLF
TRBJ2-7	TRBV28	ASSFRDEQY
TRBJ2-4	TRBV5-6	ASSPGGAKNIQY
TRBJ2-7	TRBV28	ASSMGTSYEQY
TRBJ1-3	TRBV6-5	ASSYGQGSGNTIY